These T cell receptor beta chains were read from a single sample in a study of blood T cell repertoires in COVID-19. The protocol was immunoSEQ multiplex PCR, while the TCRdb copy is restricted to in-frame clones and leaves out a portion. The table includes 140,000 or so clones, over 70% detected once. Sequencing input: peripheral blood. Source of these receptors: a man aged 50-60 years who had recovered from COVID-19. Each CDR3 is given with its conserved first and last residue. D genes are given only for firm matches. Some rows have no size entry. The others give once, few or many, or a class for an expanded clone.

TRBV9,.,TRBJ1-4,.,CASSVAIHDSVATNEKLFF,TGTGCCAGCAGCGTAGCGATTCATGACAGCGTCGCAACTAATGAAAAACTGTTTTTT
TRBV7-9,.,TRBJ2-7,.,CASSSNKGSHEQYF,TGTGCCAGCAGCTCGAATAAGGGGTCCCACGAGCAGTACTTC
TRBV5-6,many,TRBJ2-2,.,CASSLSQEPSNTGELFF,TGTGCCAGCAGCTTGTCGCAGGAACCTTCTAACACCGGGGAGCTGTTTTTT
TRBV10-2,.,TRBJ1-5,TRBD1,CASGTGDQPQHF,TGCGCCAGTGGGACAGGTGATCAGCCCCAGCATTTT
TRBV9,.,TRBJ2-5,TRBD2,CASSVGGGGTQETQYF,TGTGCCAGCAGCGTAGGGGGCGGGGGGACCCAAGAGACCCAGTACTTC
TRBV5-1,.,TRBJ2-1,TRBD2,CASSAYPSGRTYNEQFF,TGCGCCAGCAGCGCCTACCCTAGCGGGCGTACCTACAATGAGCAGTTCTTC
TRBV14,.,TRBJ2-1,TRBD2,CASSPSPDKNTGTSYNEQFF,TGTGCCAGCAGTCCTAGTCCGGACAAGAACACCGGGACTAGCTACAATGAGCAGTTCTTC
TRBV4-1,once,TRBJ1-2,TRBD1,CASSPGQASYGYTF,TGCGCCAGCAGCCCGGGACAGGCGAGCTATGGCTACACCTTC
TRBV19,.,TRBJ2-5,.,CASRDRGQETQYF,TGTGCCAGCCGAGACAGAGGACAAGAGACCCAGTACTTC
TRBV11-2,.,TRBJ2-7,TRBD1,CASSPGQGAHEQYF,TGTGCCAGCAGCCCGGGACAGGGGGCCCACGAGCAGTACTTC
TRBV5-1,.,TRBJ2-3,.,CASSLGGGNTDTQYF,TGCGCCAGCAGCTTGGGAGGGGGAAACACAGATACGCAGTATTTT
TRBV19,.,TRBJ2-3,.,CATRDSKTTDTQYF,TGTGCCACAAGGGACTCAAAAACCACAGATACGCAGTATTTT
TRBV7-6,.,TRBJ1-3,.,CASSLASGIGNTIYF,TGTGCCAGCAGCTTAGCTTCCGGGATTGGAAACACCATATATTTT
TRBV6-1,.,TRBJ2-2,.,CASSEAQSTGELFF,TGTGCCAGCAGTGAAGCACAGTCTACCGGGGAGCTGTTTTTT
TRBV19,few,TRBJ1-6,.,CASRTNRVANSPLHF,TGTGCCAGTAGGACCAACAGGGTTGCCAATTCACCCCTCCACTTT
TRBV9,.,TRBJ2-7,.,CASSPFGDSTNEQYF,TGTGCCAGCAGCCCCTTCGGGGATTCCACGAACGAGCAGTACTTC
TRBV27,.,TRBJ1-1,TRBD1,CASSKDRVPEAFF,TGTGCCAGCAGCAAAGACAGGGTACCTGAAGCTTTCTTT
TRBV2,few,TRBJ1-1,.,CASSEAVRGTEAFF,TGTGCCAGCAGTGAAGCAGTCCGGGGTACTGAAGCTTTCTTT
TRBV18,.,TRBJ1-1,.,CASSPQKNTEAFF,TGTGCCAGCTCGCCCCAGAAGAACACTGAAGCTTTCTTT
TRBV15,.,TRBJ2-7,TRBD1,CATSRKLQGFNEQYF,TGTGCCACCAGCAGAAAACTACAGGGGTTCAACGAGCAGTACTTC
TRBV14,.,TRBJ2-7,TRBD1,CASSHRAGTGGYEQYF,TGTGCCAGCAGCCATCGCGCGGGGACAGGGGGCTACGAGCAGTACTTC
TRBV5-1,.,TRBJ1-1,.,CASSLGSDTEAFF,TGCGCCAGCAGCTTGGGCAGTGACACTGAAGCTTTCTTT
TRBV29-1,.,TRBJ1-1,.,CSVEDWGENTEAFF,TGCAGCGTTGAAGACTGGGGAGAGAACACTGAAGCTTTCTTT
TRBV25-1,.,TRBJ2-3,TRBD2,CASSSKLARTDTQYF,TGTGCCAGCAGTAGTAAACTAGCGAGGACAGATACGCAGTATTTT
TRBV29-1,.,TRBJ2-7,TRBD1,CSVEDAQGAYEQYF,TGCAGCGTTGAAGACGCCCAGGGGGCGTACGAGCAGTACTTC
TRBV6-5,.,TRBJ1-1,TRBD1,CASSFRQGGTEAFF,TGTGCCAGCAGTTTCAGACAGGGGGGCACTGAAGCTTTCTTT
TRBV5-1,.,TRBJ2-2,.,CASSLGAVWPTGELFF,TGCGCCAGCAGCTTGGGGGCAGTTTGGCCCACCGGGGAGCTGTTTTTT
TRBV15,many,TRBJ2-1,TRBD2,CATSGGTSGYNEQFF,TGTGCCACCTCGGGGGGGACTAGCGGATACAATGAGCAGTTCTTC
TRBV20-1,.,TRBJ1-2,.,CSASRTQGLGYTF,TGCAGTGCTAGTCGCACTCAAGGACTTGGCTACACCTTC
TRBV5-1,.,TRBJ1-1,.,CASSPSQGGTEAFF,TGCGCCAGCAGCCCCTCCCAAGGAGGGACTGAAGCTTTCTTT
TRBV18,.,TRBJ2-7,.,CASPLSSYEQYF,TGTGCCAGCCCACTGAGCTCCTACGAGCAGTACTTC
TRBV6-5,.,TRBJ1-3,TRBD1,CASTQGGSSGNTIYF,TGTGCCAGCACCCAGGGGGGTAGCTCTGGAAACACCATATATTTT
TRBV29-1,.,TRBJ1-3,.,CSATVAAGNTIYF,TGCAGCGCGACGGTCGCTGCTGGAAACACCATATATTTT
TRBV28,.,TRBJ2-1,TRBD1,CASSLSVGTGVYNEQFF,TGTGCCAGCAGCCTATCCGTCGGGACAGGAGTTTACAATGAGCAGTTCTTC
TRBV6-4,.,TRBJ1-1,.,CASSDGGEAFF,TGTGCCAGCAGTGACGGGGGCGAAGCTTTCTTT
TRBV9,.,TRBJ1-2,TRBD1,CASGPGQGNYGYTF,TGTGCCAGCGGTCCGGGACAGGGGAACTATGGCTACACCTTC
TRBV5-8,.,TRBJ2-3,TRBD1,CASSLGQGAGDTQYF,TGTGCCAGCAGCTTGGGACAGGGGGCAGGAGATACGCAGTATTTT
TRBV4-1,.,TRBJ1-5,.,CASSQREPRGSEPQHF,TGCGCCAGCAGCCAACGCGAACCCAGGGGTAGCGAGCCCCAGCATTTT
TRBV15,.,TRBJ1-1,.,CATSVSRQGSTEAFF,TGTGCCACCAGCGTCTCTAGGCAGGGCAGCACTGAAGCTTTCTTT
TRBV5-4,.,TRBJ1-2,TRBD1,CASSRQPGQGYGYTF,TGTGCCAGCAGCCGACAACCGGGACAGGGTTATGGCTACACCTTC
TRBV4-1,.,TRBJ1-3,.,CASSQAGAGNTIYF,TGCGCCAGCAGCCAAGCAGGGGCTGGAAACACCATATATTTT